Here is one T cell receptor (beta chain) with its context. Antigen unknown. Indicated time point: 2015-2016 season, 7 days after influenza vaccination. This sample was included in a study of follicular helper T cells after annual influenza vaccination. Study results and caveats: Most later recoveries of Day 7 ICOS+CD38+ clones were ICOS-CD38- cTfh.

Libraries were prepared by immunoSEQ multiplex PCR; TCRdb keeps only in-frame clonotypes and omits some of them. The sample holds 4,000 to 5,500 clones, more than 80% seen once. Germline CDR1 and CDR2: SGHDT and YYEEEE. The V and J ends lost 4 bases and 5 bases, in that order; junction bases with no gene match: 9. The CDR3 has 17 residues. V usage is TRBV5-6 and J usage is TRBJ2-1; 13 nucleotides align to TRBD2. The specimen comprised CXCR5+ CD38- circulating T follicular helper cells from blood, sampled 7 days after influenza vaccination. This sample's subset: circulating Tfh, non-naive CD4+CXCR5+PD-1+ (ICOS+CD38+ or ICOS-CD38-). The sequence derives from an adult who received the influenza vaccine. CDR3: CASSPILGLAGNNEQFF. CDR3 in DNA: TGTGCCAGCAGCCCTATTCTGGGACTAGCGGGAAACAATGAGCAGTTCTTC.